This T cell receptor (beta chain) was recovered during a study of blood T cell repertoires in COVID-19. Study context: Sites in the United States, Italy and Spain provided acute and convalescent COVID-19 samples.

Libraries were prepared by immunoSEQ multiplex PCR; TCRdb keeps only in-frame clonotypes and omits some of them. The sample comprises more than 75,000 clones, more than 75% of which are singletons, and about 10% rests with the top ten. The CDR3 covers 13 residues. Trimming removed 6 bases at V and 8 bases at J, with 17 bases between. CDR1 and CDR2 (germline): MDHEN, SYDVKM. The table lists this clone with a count of one. The clonotype comes from a man between 60 and 75 years old with acute or convalescent COVID-19. The rearrangement links TRBV28 to TRBJ2-7, with D perhaps matching TRBD1 (6 bases). Sequencing used peripheral blood. CDR3 region: CASSLGPQGKQYF. CDR3 DNA sequence: TGTGCCAGCAGCCTGGGACCACAGGGCAAGCAGTACTTC.